This record covers a single T cell receptor beta chain. The antigen is unknown. The sample originates from a study of shared clonotypes between healthy human individuals. Notes on the study in general: Generally, estimated richness proved larger in naive subsets than it did in memory subsets. Across several donors, naive CD4 shared about 5%, naive CD8 approximately 3.5%, memory CD4 more than 2%, memory CD8 about 0.4%. Only a few donors were included, so the genetic and exposure-history diversity represented was limited.

Naivety among CD8 cells was defined by CD45RO negativity and positive CCR7 selection, thereby excluding terminally differentiated effector memory CD45RA+ cells. Only in-frame clones appear in the TCRdb table, and some are missing; sequencing was by immunoSEQ multiplex PCR. The table records some 2,100,000 clones, roughly 91% of them present only once. The sequenced material came from naive CD8+ T cells from PBMCs. The receptor comes from a man between 18 and 35 years old in good health. Some clones in this sample may be carry-over from other donors' samples.

CDR3 amino acids: CASSLGQGTGANVLTF. DNA for the CDR3: TGTGCCAGCAGTCTCGGACAGGGGACTGGGGCCAACGTCCTGACTTTC. The chain employs TRBV27 and TRBJ2-6; 9 nucleotides align to TRBD1. There are 16 residues in the CDR3. The germline gives CDR1 MNHEY, CDR2 SMNVEV (reference sequence). V lost 5 bases and J lost 2; bases outside the gene matches: 4.